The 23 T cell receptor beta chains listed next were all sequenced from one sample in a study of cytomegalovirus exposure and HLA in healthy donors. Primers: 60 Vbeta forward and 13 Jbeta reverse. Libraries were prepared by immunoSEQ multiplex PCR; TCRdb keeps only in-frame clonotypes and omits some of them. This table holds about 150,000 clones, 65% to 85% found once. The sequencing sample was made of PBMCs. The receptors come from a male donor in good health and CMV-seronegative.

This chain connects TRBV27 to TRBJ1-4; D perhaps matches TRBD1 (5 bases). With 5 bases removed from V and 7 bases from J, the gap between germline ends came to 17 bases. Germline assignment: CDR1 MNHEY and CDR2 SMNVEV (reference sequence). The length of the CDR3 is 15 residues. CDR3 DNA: TGTGCCAGCAGTACCTGGGGCAGGAACGCTGAAAAACTGTTTTTT. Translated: CASSTWGRNAEKLFF.

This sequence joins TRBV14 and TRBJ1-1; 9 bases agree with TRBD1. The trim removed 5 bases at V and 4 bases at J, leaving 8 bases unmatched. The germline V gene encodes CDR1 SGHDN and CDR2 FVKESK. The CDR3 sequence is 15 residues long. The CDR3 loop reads CASSVRNRGPTEAFF. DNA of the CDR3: TGTGCCAGCAGCGTTAGGAACAGGGGGCCCACTGAAGCTTTCTTT.

For the CDR3, the DNA is TGCGCCAGCAGCGTCGGACTAGCGGGAGTCTCCTACAATGAGCAGTTCTTC. Translation gives CASSVGLAGVSYNEQFF. The rearrangement links TRBV5-1 to TRBJ2-1, with 13 bases lining up with TRBD2. Germline values: CDR1 SGHRS, CDR2 YFSETQ. V was pared by 4 bases and J by 0 bases, with 4 bases of the junction left unmatched. CDR3 length equals 17 residues. The full variable domain, in which reference TRBV5-1 and TRBJ2-1 provide the parts outside the CDR3, is KAGVTQTPRYLIKTRGQQVTLSCSPISGHRSVSWYQQTPGQGLQFLFEYFSETQRNKGNFPGRFSGRQFSNSRSEMNVSTLELGDSALYLCASSVGLAGVSYNEQFFGPGTRLTVL.

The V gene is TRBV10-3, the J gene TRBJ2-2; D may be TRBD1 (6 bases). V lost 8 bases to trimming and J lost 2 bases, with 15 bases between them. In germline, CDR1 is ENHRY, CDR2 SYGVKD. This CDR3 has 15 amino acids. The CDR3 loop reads CAIASGTPNTGELFF. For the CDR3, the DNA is TGTGCCATCGCCTCCGGGACACCCAACACCGGGGAGCTGTTTTTT.

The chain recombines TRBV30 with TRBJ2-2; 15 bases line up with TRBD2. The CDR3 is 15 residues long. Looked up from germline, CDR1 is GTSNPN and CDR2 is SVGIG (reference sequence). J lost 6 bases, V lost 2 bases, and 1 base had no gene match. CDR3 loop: CAWSRTSGRAGELFF. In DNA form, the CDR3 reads TGTGCCTGGAGTCGGACTAGCGGGAGGGCCGGGGAGCTGTTTTTT.

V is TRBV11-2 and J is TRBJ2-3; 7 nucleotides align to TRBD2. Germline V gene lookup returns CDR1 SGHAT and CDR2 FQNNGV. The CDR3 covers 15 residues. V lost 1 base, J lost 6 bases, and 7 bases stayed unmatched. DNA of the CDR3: TGTGCCAGCAGCTTAGCGGGAGGCCCGAGTGATACGCAGTATTTT. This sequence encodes CASSLAGGPSDTQYF.

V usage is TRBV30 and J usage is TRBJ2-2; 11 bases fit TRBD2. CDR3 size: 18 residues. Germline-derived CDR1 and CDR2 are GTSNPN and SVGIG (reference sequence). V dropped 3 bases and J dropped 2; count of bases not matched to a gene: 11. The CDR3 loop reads CAWRDPSGTSGNTGELFF. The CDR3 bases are TGTGCCTGGAGGGATCCCTCCGGGACTAGCGGTAACACCGGGGAGCTGTTTTTT.

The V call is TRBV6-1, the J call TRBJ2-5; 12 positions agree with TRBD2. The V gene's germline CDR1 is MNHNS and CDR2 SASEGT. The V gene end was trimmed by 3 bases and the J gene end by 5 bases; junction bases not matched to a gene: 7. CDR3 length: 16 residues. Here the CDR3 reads CASSDLAGGPLETQYF. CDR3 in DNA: TGTGCCAGCAGTGACCTAGCGGGAGGGCCTTTGGAGACCCAGTACTTC.

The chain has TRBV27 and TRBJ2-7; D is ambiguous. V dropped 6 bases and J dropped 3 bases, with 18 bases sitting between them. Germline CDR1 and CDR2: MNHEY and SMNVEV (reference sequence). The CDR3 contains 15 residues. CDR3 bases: TGTGCCAGCAGCCTCCTCTCCGACACTTTCTACGAGCAGTACTTC. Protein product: CASSLLSDTFYEQYF.

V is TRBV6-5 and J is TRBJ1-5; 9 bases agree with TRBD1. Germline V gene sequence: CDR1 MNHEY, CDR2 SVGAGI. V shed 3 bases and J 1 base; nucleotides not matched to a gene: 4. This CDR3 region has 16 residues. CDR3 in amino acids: CASSYTGGSSNQPQHF. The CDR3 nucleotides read TGTGCCAGCAGTTATACAGGGGGCTCAAGCAATCAGCCCCAGCATTTT.

The CDR3 loop is CASSLKLAGASYEQYF. The DNA for the CDR3 is TGTGCCAGCAGCTTAAAGCTAGCGGGGGCCTCCTACGAGCAGTACTTC. The chain links TRBV7-3 to TRBJ2-7, with 10 positions matching TRBD2. V lost 1 base and J lost 0; bases outside the gene matches: 3. The CDR3 runs to 16 residues. Per germline, CDR1 SGHTA and CDR2 FQGTGA.

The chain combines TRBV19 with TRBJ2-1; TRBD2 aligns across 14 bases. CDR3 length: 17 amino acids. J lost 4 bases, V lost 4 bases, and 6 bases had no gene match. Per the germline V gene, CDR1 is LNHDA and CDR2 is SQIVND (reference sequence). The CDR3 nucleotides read TGTGCCAGTAGTAGGGGGACTAGCGGGGGAGGTTACAATGAGCAGTTCTTC. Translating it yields CASSRGTSGGGYNEQFF.

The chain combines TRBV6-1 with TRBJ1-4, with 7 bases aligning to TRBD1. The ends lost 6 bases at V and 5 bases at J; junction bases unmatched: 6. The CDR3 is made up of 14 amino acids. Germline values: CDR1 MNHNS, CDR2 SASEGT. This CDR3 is CASSLKGQNEKLFF. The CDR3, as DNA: TGTGCCAGCAGCCTTAAGGGACAGAATGAAAAACTGTTTTTT.

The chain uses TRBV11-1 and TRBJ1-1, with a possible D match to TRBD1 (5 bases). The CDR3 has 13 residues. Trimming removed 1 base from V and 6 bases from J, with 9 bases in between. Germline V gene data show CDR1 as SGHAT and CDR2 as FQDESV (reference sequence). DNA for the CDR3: TGTGCCAGCAGCTTAGTCCGGGGGGCTGAAGCTTTCTTT. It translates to CASSLVRGAEAFF.

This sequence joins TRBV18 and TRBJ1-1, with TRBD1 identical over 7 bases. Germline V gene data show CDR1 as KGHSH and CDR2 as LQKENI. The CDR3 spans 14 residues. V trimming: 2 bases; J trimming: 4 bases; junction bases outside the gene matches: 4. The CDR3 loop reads CASSPNRGATEAFF. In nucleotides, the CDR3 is TGTGCCAGCTCACCAAACAGGGGTGCCACTGAAGCTTTCTTT.

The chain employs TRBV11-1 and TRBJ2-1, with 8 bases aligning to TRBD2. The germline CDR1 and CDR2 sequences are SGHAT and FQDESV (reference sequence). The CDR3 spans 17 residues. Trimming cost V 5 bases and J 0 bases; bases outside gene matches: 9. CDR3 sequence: CASSPHIGLASYNEQFF. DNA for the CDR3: TGTGCCAGCAGCCCACATATAGGACTAGCCTCCTACAATGAGCAGTTCTTC.

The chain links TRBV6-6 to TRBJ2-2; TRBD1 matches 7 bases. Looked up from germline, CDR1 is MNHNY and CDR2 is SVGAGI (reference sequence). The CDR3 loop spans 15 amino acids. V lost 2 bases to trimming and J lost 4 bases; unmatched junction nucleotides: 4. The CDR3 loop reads CASSYRGRGTGELFF. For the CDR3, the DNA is TGTGCCAGCAGTTACAGGGGGCGCGGCACCGGGGAGCTGTTTTTT.

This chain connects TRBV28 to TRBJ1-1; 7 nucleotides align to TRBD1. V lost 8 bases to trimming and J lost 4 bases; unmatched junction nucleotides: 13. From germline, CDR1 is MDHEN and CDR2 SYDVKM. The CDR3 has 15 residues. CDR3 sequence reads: CASLIGDRSATEAFF. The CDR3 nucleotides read TGTGCCAGCCTAATAGGGGACAGATCGGCCACTGAAGCTTTCTTT.

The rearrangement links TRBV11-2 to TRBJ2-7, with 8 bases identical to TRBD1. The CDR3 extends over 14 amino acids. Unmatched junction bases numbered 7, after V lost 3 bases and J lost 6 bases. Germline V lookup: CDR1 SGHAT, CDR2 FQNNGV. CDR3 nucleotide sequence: TGTGCCAGCAGCTTGAGCAGACAGGGGCGCGAGCAGTACTTC. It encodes CASSLSRQGREQYF.

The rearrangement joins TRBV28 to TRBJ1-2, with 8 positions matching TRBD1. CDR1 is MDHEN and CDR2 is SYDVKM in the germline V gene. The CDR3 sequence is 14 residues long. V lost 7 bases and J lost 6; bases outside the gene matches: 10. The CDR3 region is CASNPQGAGHGYTF. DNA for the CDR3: TGTGCCAGCAACCCTCAGGGGGCGGGTCATGGCTACACCTTC.

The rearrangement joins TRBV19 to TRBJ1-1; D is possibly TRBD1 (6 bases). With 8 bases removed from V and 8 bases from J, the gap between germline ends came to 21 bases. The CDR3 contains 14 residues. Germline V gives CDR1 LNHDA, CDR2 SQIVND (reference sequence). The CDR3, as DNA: TGTGCCAGTTCCAGCTGGGGGCGTCAACCCGAAGCTTTCTTT. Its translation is CASSSWGRQPEAFF. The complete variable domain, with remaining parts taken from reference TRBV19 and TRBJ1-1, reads DGGITQSPKYLFRKEGQNVTLSCEQNLNHDAMYWYRQDPGQGLRLIYYSQIVNDFQKGDIAEGYSVSREKKESFPLTVTSAQKNPTAFYLCASSSWGRQPEAFFGQGTRLTVV.

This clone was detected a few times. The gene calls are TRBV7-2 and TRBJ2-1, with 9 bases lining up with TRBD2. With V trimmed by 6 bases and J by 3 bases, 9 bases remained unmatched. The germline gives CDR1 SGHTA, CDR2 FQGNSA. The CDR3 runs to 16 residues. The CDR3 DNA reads TGTGCCAGCAGGCTAGAGCGAGCGGGGGGCTACAATGAGCAGTTCTTC. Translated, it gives CASRLERAGGYNEQFF.

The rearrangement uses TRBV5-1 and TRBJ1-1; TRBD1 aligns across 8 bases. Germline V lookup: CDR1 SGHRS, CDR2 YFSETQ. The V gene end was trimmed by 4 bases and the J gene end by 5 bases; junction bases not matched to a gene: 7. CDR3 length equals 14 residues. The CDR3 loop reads CASSTTTGVTEAFF. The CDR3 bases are TGCGCCAGCAGCACAACGACAGGGGTGACTGAAGCTTTCTTT.